These 3 T cell receptor beta chains came from one sample sequenced in a study of response to subunit inactivated influenza vaccine. Each CDR3 protein is one row after TCRdb ran MiXCR on the RT-PCR reads. This table holds under 500,000 distinct CDR3 sequences, approximately 9.9% found once. This specimen was PBMCs from blood, taken about 6 weeks after vaccination. Receptor source: a man in his forties or fifties who received an inactivated influenza vaccine.

V and J are TRBV11-2 and TRBJ2-5, with 9 bases that match TRBD2. With 5 bases clipped from V and 6 bases from J, the junction kept 10 bases outside the gene matches. From germline, CDR1 is SGHAT and CDR2 FQNNGV. This CDR3 has 15 residues. The CDR3 loop is CASSLTSGGSQTQYF. In nucleotides, the CDR3 is TGTGCCAGCAGCCTTACCAGCGGGGGGTCGCAGACCCAGTACTTC.

This chain uses TRBV28 with TRBJ1-2, with TRBD1 identical over 7 bases. The CDR3 spans 12 residues. V was pared by 5 bases and J by 8 bases, with 5 bases of the junction left unmatched. CDR1 and CDR2 from the germline V gene are MDHEN and SYDVKM. The CDR3: CASSGRGYGYTF. CDR3 nucleotide sequence: TGTGCCAGCAGTGGCAGGGGGTACGGCTACACCTTC.

J is TRBJ2-5 and V is TRBV7-9, with D tentatively TRBD1 or TRBD2 (5 bases each). The CDR3 length is 14 residues. Per the germline V gene, CDR1 is SEHNR and CDR2 is FQNEAQ (reference sequence). V lost 8 bases and J 1 base, leaving 14 bases between the germline ends. The CDR3, as DNA: TGTGCCAGCGGGGACCGACGGGTCCAAGAGACCCAGTACTTC. This codes for CASGDRRVQETQYF.